The 14 T cell receptor beta chains below all came from one sample that was sequenced in a study of T cells in Graves' hyperthyroidism and ophthalmopathy. From RNA transcripts, TCR beta CDR3 regions were amplified. The study used the HTBI primer set for a first-round RT-PCR of the TCR CDR3. MiXCR, run by TCRdb on the multiplex PCR reads, gives a single entry per CDR3 protein. The sample shows 450,000 to 650,000 distinct CDR3 sequences, about 15% of them seen only once. The sequenced sample was blood. These receptors were obtained from a woman under 30 with Graves' ophthalmopathy.

The rearrangement joins TRBV2 to TRBJ2-2; 9 bases map to TRBD2. The V and J ends lost 4 bases and 3 bases, in that order; junction bases with no gene match: 3. The CDR3 is made up of 15 amino acids. Per germline, CDR1 SNHLY and CDR2 FYNNEI. CDR3 in amino acids: CASSGSGRDTGELFF. DNA for the CDR3: TGTGCCAGCAGTGGTAGCGGGAGAGACACCGGGGAGCTGTTTTTT.

The J gene is TRBJ2-2, the V gene TRBV7-3; D is possibly TRBD2 (5 bases). CDR1 SGHTA and CDR2 FQGTGA come from the germline V gene. The germline V and J ends were trimmed by 2 bases and 6 bases, with 16 bases remaining between them. The CDR3 is made up of 16 amino acids. The CDR3 protein is CASSLGGGIRPGELFF. CDR3 nucleotide sequence: TGTGCCAGCAGCTTAGGAGGAGGAATCAGACCCGGGGAGCTGTTTTTT.

The J gene is TRBJ2-1, the V gene TRBV29-1; D call uncertain. The V and J ends lost 2 bases and 8 bases respectively, with 13 bases between them. CDR1 and CDR2 from the germline V gene are SQVTM and ANQGSEA. The CDR3 sequence is 13 residues long. The CDR3 sequence is CSVERKTIDEQFF. The DNA for the CDR3 is TGCAGCGTTGAACGAAAGACAATAGATGAGCAGTTCTTC.

This chain uses TRBV6-2 or TRBV6-3 with TRBJ1-1; possible D gene TRBD1, 5 bases. The length of the CDR3 is 16 residues. Deletions cut 7 bases from V and 0 bases from J, with 18 bases between. Looked up from germline, CDR1 is MNHEY and CDR2 is SVGEGT. The CDR3 nucleotides read TGTGCCAGCAAATTTACCGGGGACTTAATGAACACTGAAGCTTTCTTT. Its protein product is CASKFTGDLMNTEAFF.

This clonotype was seen more than once but under ten times. The V and J genes are TRBV24-1 and TRBJ1-2; D call uncertain. CDR3 length: 13 amino acids. Germline lookup yields CDR1 KGHDR and CDR2 SFDVKD. Trimming took off 5 bases at V and 4 bases at J, with 10 bases between the two ends. For the CDR3, the DNA is TGTGCCACCAGTGTCGACGGATCCTATGGCTACACCTTC. It codes for CATSVDGSYGYTF.

The CDR3 loop is CASSGSGRGYNEQFF. The CDR3 DNA follows: TGTGCCAGCAGCGGCAGCGGGAGGGGCTACAATGAGCAGTTCTTC. The chain links TRBV5-6 to TRBJ2-1, with 10 nucleotides matching TRBD2. The CDR3 length is 15 residues. The V gene's germline CDR1 is SGHDT and CDR2 YYEEEE. The J segment lost 3 bases and the V segment lost 4 bases, leaving 4 bases of the junction unmatched.

This chain links TRBV5-1 with TRBJ2-1; 7 nucleotides line up with TRBD1. CDR1 is SGHRS, CDR2 YFSETQ, per germline. The CDR3 covers 16 residues. With V trimmed by 4 bases and J by 2 bases, 9 bases remained unmatched. CDR3 region: CASSPRTGETYNEQFF. CDR3 DNA: TGCGCCAGCAGCCCACGTACAGGGGAAACCTACAATGAGCAGTTCTTC.

This clonotype has only a few counts. The rearrangement joins TRBV9 to TRBJ1-5; unclear D gene. V was clipped by 0 bases and J by 7 bases, with 14 bases between them. Germline V gene sequence: CDR1 SGDLS, CDR2 YYNGEE. The CDR3 is made up of 15 amino acids. Here the CDR3 reads CASSVEPGVGQPQHF. CDR3 bases: TGTGCCAGCAGCGTAGAGCCCGGGGTCGGCCAGCCCCAGCATTTT.

This clonotype was seen ten or more times. The chain carries TRBV12-3 or TRBV12-4 and TRBJ1-6; D gene ambiguous. There are 13 residues in the CDR3. V was clipped by 4 bases and J by 6 bases, with 7 bases between them. CDR3 DNA: TGTGCCAGCAGTTCCAGGTCTAATTCACCCCTCCACTTT. Its translation: CASSSRSNSPLHF.

V is TRBV6-9 and J is TRBJ2-1, with TRBD1 matching over 9 bases. CDR3 length: 15 residues. The junction had 8 bases not matched to a gene; V was cut back by 4 bases and J by 7 bases. Germline V lookup: CDR1 MNHGY, CDR2 SVAAGI. The CDR3 bases are TGTGCCAGCAGTTCTTTGGGACAGGGTCAGAATGAGCAGTTCTTC. It encodes CASSSLGQGQNEQFF.

The J gene is TRBJ2-7, the V gene TRBV6-4; 10 bases align to TRBD2. In germline, CDR1 is MRHNA, CDR2 SNTAGT. Trimming took 4 bases from V and 5 from J; bases not matched to a gene: 8. CDR3 length equals 15 residues. The CDR3 spells CASSATSSGSDEQYF. CDR3 bases: TGTGCCAGCAGTGCAACGTCTAGCGGGAGTGACGAGCAGTACTTC.

Ten or more counts support this clonotype. The chain employs TRBV30 and TRBJ2-1; D is unresolved. V was cut by 4 bases and J by 9 bases, with 19 bases left in between. CDR3 length equals 14 residues. In germline, CDR1 is GTSNPN, CDR2 SVGIG (reference sequence). The CDR3 protein is CAWIRDGSYGEQFF. CDR3 nucleotides: TGTGCCTGGATCCGCGACGGGTCATATGGTGAGCAGTTCTTC.

This clonotype has ten or more counts. The chain combines TRBV7-9 with TRBJ1-4, with D perhaps matching TRBD1 (5 bases). Germline lookup yields CDR1 SEHNR and CDR2 FQNEAQ (reference sequence). The V end was cut by 5 bases, the J end by 1 base, with 17 bases between. The CDR3 spans 17 residues. Here the CDR3 DNA reads TGTGCCAGCAGCCGATCAAGGTGGCAGGGAACTAATGAAAAACTGTTTTTT. Its protein product is CASSRSRWQGTNEKLFF. Variable domain in full (rest from reference TRBV7-9 and TRBJ1-4): DTGVSQNPRHKITKRGQNVTFRCDPISEHNRLYWYRQTLGQGPEFLTYFQNEAQLEKSRLLSDRFSAERPKGSFSTLEIQRTEQGDSAMYLCASSRSRWQGTNEKLFFGSGTQLSVL.

This clonotype was counted at least ten times. The CDR3 region is CASSIQGGTEAFF. The CDR3 nucleotides read TGTGCCAGTAGTATTCAGGGCGGTACTGAAGCTTTCTTT. This chain joins TRBV19 and TRBJ1-1, with D possibly matching TRBD1 (5 bases). Trimming pared 3 bases from V and 5 bases from J, leaving 10 bases between. Germline-derived CDR1 and CDR2 are LNHDA and SQIVND (reference sequence). This CDR3 has 13 amino acids.